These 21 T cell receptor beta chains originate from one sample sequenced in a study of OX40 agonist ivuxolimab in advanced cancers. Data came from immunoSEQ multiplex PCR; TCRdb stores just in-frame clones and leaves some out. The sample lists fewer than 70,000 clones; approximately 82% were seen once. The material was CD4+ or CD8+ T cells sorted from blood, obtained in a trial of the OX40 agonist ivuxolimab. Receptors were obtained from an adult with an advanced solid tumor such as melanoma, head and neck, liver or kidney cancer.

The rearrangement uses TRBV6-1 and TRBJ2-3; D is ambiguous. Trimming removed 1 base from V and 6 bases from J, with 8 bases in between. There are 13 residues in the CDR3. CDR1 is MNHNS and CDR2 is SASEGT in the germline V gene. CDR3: CASSEGIWDTQYF. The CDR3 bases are TGTGCCAGCAGTGAAGGAATTTGGGATACGCAGTATTTT.

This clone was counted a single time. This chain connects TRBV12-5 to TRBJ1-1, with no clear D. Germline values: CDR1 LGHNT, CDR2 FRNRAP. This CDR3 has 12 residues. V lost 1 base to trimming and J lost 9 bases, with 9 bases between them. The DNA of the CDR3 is TGTGCTAGTGGTTTGGATGTTGCGCAAGCTTTCTTT. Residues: CASGLDVAQAFF.

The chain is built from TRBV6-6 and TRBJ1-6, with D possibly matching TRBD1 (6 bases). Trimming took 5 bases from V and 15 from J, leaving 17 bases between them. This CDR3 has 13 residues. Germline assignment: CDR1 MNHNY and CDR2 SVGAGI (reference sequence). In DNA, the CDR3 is TGTGCCAGCAGTGGGGGGCCGGGACATCGCCTCCACTTT. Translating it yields CASSGGPGHRLHF.

CDR3 residues: CASSLDVNTEAFF. The CDR3, as DNA: TGTGCCAGCAGCTTAGACGTGAACACTGAAGCTTTCTTT. The chain uses TRBV7-6 and TRBJ1-1; D is uncertain. Trimming left V 1 base short and J 0 bases short, with 3 bases between. The CDR3 loop spans 13 amino acids. Per germline, CDR1 SGHVS and CDR2 FNYEAQ.

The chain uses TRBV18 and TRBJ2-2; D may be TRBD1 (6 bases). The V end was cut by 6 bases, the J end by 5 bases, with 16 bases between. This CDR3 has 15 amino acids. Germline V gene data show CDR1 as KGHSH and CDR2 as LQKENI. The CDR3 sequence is CASSPGQTRTGELFF. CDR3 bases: TGTGCCAGCTCGCCCGGACAGACCCGAACCGGGGAGCTGTTTTTT.

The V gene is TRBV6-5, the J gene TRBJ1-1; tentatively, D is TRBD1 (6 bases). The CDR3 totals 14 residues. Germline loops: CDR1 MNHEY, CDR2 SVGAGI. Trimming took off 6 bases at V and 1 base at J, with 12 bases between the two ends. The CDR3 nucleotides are TGTGCCAGCAGACCACAGGGAAGGAACACTGAAGCTTTCTTT. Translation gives CASRPQGRNTEAFF.

The CDR3 DNA follows: TGCGCCAGCAGCTCGGGAGCGGGGGGCTGGAATGGGGCAGATACGCAGTATTTT. Translation gives CASSSGAGGWNGADTQYF. This rearrangement joins TRBV5-1 to TRBJ2-3; 9 nucleotides match TRBD2. CDR1 and CDR2 (germline): SGHRS, YFSETQ. The CDR3 sequence is 18 residues long. V was clipped by 3 bases and J by 4 bases; unmatched bases: 15. The variable domain in full, completed from reference TRBV5-1 and TRBJ2-3, reads KAGVTQTPRYLIKTRGQQVTLSCSPISGHRSVSWYQQTPGQGLQFLFEYFSETQRNKGNFPGRFSGRQFSNSRSEMNVSTLELGDSALYLCASSSGAGGWNGADTQYFGPGTRLTVL.

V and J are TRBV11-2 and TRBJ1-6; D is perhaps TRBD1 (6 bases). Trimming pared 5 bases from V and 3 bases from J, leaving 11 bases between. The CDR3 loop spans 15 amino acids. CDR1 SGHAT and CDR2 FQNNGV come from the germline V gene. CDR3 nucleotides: TGTGCCAGCAGCCTCGGACAGCACTATAATTCACCCCTCCACTTT. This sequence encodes CASSLGQHYNSPLHF. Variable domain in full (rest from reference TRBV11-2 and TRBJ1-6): EAGVAQSPRYKIIEKRQSVAFWCNPISGHATLYWYQQILGQGPKLLIQFQNNGVVDDSQLPKDRFSAERLKGVDSTLKIQPAKLEDSAVYLCASSLGQHYNSPLHFGNGTRLTVT.

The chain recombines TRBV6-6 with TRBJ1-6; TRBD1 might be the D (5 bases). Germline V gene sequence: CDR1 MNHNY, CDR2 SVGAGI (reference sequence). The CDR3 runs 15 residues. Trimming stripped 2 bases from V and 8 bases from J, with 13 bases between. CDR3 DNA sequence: TGTGCCAGCAGTTACGCCCAGGGCAGGCATTCACCCCTCCACTTT. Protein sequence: CASSYAQGRHSPLHF.

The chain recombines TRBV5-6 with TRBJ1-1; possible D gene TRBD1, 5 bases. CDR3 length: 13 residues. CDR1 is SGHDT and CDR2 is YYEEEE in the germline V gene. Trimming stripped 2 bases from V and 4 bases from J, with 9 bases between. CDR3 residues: CASSFYGGTEAFF. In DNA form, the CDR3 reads TGTGCCAGCAGCTTTTACGGGGGCACTGAAGCTTTCTTT.

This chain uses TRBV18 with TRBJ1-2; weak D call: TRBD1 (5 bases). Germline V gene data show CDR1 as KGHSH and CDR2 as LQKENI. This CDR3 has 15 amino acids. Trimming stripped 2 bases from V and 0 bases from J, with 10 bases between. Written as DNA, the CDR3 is TGTGCCAGCTCACCAGGGTCAGGGCCTAACTATGGCTACACCTTC. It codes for CASSPGSGPNYGYTF.

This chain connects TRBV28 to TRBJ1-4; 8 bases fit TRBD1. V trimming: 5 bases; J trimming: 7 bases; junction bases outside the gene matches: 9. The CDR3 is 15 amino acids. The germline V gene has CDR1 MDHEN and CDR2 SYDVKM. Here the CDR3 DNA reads TGTGCCAGCAGTCGTGGACAGGGTCAACGTGAAAAACTGTTTTTT. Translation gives CASSRGQGQREKLFF.

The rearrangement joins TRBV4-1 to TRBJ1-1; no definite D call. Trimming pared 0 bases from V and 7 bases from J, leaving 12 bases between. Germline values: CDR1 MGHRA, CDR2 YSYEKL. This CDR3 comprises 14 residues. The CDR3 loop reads CASSQDGGSIEAFF. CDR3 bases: TGCGCCAGCAGCCAAGATGGAGGCAGTATTGAAGCTTTCTTT.

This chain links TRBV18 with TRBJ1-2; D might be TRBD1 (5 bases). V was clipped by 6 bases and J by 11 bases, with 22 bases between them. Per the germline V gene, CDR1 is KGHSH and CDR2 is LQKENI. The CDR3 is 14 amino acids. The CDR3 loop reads CASSPAGNPGGYTF. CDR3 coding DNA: TGTGCCAGCTCGCCCGCAGGGAACCCCGGGGGGTACACCTTC. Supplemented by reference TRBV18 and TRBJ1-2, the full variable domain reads NAGVMQNPRHLVRRRGQEARLRCSPMKGHSHVYWYRQLPEEGLKFMVYLQKENIIDESGMPKERFSAEFPKEGPSILRIQQVVRGDSAAYFCASSPAGNPGGYTFGSGTRLTVV.

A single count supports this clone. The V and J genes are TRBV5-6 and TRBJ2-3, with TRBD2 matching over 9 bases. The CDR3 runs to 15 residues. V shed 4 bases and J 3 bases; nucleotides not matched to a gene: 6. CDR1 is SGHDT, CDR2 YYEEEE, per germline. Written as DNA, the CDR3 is TGTGCCAGCAGCATTCCGGGACTAGCAACAGATACGCAGTATTTT. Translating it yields CASSIPGLATDTQYF.

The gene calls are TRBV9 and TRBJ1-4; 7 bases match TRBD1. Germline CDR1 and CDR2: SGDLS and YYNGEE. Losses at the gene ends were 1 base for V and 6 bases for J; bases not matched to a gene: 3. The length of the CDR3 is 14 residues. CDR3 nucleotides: TGTGCCAGCAGCGTAACAACAGGGGATGAAAAACTGTTTTTT. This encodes CASSVTTGDEKLFF.

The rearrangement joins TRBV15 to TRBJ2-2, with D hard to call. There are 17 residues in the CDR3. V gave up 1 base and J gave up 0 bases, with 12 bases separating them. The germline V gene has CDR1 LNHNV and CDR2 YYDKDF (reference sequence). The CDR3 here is CATSRAGDPTNTGELFF. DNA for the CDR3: TGTGCCACCAGCAGAGCAGGAGACCCAACGAACACCGGGGAGCTGTTTTTT.

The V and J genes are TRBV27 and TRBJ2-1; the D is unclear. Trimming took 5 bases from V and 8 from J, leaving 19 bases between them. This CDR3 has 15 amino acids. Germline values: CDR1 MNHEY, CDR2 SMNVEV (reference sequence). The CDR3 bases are TGTGCCAGCAGTCCACGAGCACAAGGGTTCCATGAGCAGTTCTTC. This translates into CASSPRAQGFHEQFF.

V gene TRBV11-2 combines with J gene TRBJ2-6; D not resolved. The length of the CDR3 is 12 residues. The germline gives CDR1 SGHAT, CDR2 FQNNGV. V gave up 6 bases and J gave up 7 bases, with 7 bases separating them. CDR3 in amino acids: CASSPSANVLTF. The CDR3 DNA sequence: TGTGCCAGCAGTCCCTCTGCCAACGTCCTGACTTTC.

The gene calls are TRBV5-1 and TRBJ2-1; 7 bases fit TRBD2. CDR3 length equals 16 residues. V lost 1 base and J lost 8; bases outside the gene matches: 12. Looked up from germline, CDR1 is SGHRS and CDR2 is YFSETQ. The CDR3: CASSLSGAHSGDEQFF. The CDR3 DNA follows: TGCGCCAGCAGCTTGAGCGGGGCCCATTCGGGGGATGAGCAGTTCTTC.

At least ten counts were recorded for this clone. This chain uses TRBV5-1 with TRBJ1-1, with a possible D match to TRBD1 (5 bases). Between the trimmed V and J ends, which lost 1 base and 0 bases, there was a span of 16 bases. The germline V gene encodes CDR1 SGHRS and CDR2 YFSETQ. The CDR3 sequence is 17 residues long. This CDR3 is CASSLQGTAILNTEAFF. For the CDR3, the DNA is TGCGCCAGCAGCTTGCAAGGGACCGCAATTTTGAACACTGAAGCTTTCTTT.